This T cell receptor (beta chain) was found in a study of control samples from healthy donors and cancer patients. Produced via immunoSEQ multiplex PCR; TCRdb's table is partial and in-frame only. The sample includes 90,000 to 110,000 clones, around nine tenths of them seen just once. The CDR3 has 13 residues. V was shortened by 1 base and J by 6 bases, with 10 bases between the two germline ends. Germline values: CDR1 SGHNT, CDR2 YENEEA. This clone was recorded only once. The TCR was taken from a human donor in good health. The donor label of this sample is uncertain. The genes are TRBV11-3 and TRBJ2-7; tentatively, D is TRBD2 (6 bases). The sample taken for sequencing was blood. CDR3 residues: CASSLVEGAEQYF. For the CDR3, the DNA is TGTGCCAGCAGCTTAGTGGAGGGAGCCGAGCAGTACTTC.